Below, 8 T cell receptor beta chains from the same sample are listed, as sequenced in a study of OX40 agonist ivuxolimab in advanced cancers. Repertoires were generated with immunoSEQ multiplex PCR, while TCRdb's copy carries only in-frame clones and drops some. The sample holds about 62,000 clones, 85% to 95% seen once. Source: CD4+ or CD8+ T cells sorted from blood, taken in a trial of the OX40 agonist ivuxolimab. These receptors were taken from an adult with an advanced solid tumor such as melanoma, head and neck, liver or kidney cancer.

This rearrangement joins TRBV2 to TRBJ1-2; TRBD1 agrees at 7 bases. CDR1 and CDR2 from the germline V gene are SNHLY and FYNNEI. V dropped 6 bases and J dropped 4; count of bases not matched to a gene: 11. The CDR3 is 15 residues long. The CDR3 DNA reads as TGTGCCAGCAGCAACCCGGGACAGCCCATCTATGGCTACACCTTC. Translating gives CASSNPGQPIYGYTF.

This clone was picked up one time. This chain links TRBV30 with TRBJ1-2; 9 bases agree with TRBD1. J gave up 2 bases and V 4 bases, and 5 bases lay outside the gene matches. The CDR3 has 14 amino acids. Germline CDR1 is GTSNPN and CDR2 is SVGIG (reference sequence). This CDR3 is CAWMNRGLNYGYTF. DNA of the CDR3: TGTGCCTGGATGAACAGGGGGCTCAACTATGGCTACACCTTC.

This clone was detected once. Other DNA sequences of this sample code for an identical CDR3. The rearrangement uses TRBV27 and TRBJ2-7; no clear D gene. This CDR3 comprises 13 residues. V lost 3 bases and J 2 bases, leaving 8 bases between the germline ends. The germline CDR1 and CDR2 sequences are MNHEY and SMNVEV (reference sequence). CDR3 loop: CASSFGQAYEQYF. The CDR3 region has the DNA TGTGCCAGCAGTTTTGGGCAGGCCTACGAGCAGTACTTC.

The J gene is TRBJ2-7, the V gene TRBV10-3; TRBD2 agrees at 9 bases. In germline, CDR1 is ENHRY, CDR2 SYGVKD. V shed 0 bases, J shed 0 bases, and the junction held 12 bases outside the gene matches. The CDR3 spans 19 residues. The CDR3 sequence is CAISESRDLAGLSSYEQYF. The CDR3 DNA reads TGTGCCATCAGTGAGTCCAGGGATCTAGCGGGGTTAAGCTCCTACGAGCAGTACTTC.

The chain is built from TRBV10-3 and TRBJ1-4, with D hard to call. The germline V gene encodes CDR1 ENHRY and CDR2 SYGVKD. Deletions cut 10 bases from V and 8 bases from J, with 8 bases between. The CDR3 runs 10 residues. The CDR3 coding sequence is TGTGCCACCGGAGGGGAAAAACTGTTTTTT. Translation gives CATGGEKLFF.

The chain carries TRBV7-8 and TRBJ2-2; 7 bases are shared with TRBD1. The CDR3 covers 17 residues. The J segment lost 0 bases and the V segment lost 0 bases, leaving 4 bases of the junction unmatched. The germline V gene encodes CDR1 SGHVS and CDR2 FQNEAQ. The chain's CDR3 is CASSLALGQTNTGELFF. The CDR3 DNA follows: TGTGCCAGCAGCTTAGCGCTGGGACAGACGAACACCGGGGAGCTGTTTTTT. Drawing the rest from reference TRBV7-8 and TRBJ2-2, the complete variable domain is GAGVSQSPRYKVAKRGQDVALRCDPISGHVSLFWYQQALGQGPEFLTYFQNEAQLDKSGLPSDRFFAERPEGSVSTLKIQRTQQEDSAVYLCASSLALGQTNTGELFFGEGSRLTVL.

The V call is TRBV29-1, the J call TRBJ1-1; D perhaps matches TRBD1 (6 bases). Per the germline V gene, CDR1 is SQVTM and CDR2 is ANQGSEA. V dropped 1 base and J dropped 0 bases, with 9 bases sitting between them. The CDR3 loop spans 14 amino acids. CDR3 in DNA: TGCAGCGTTGAAGGGACAGTCATGAACACTGAAGCTTTCTTT. This encodes CSVEGTVMNTEAFF.

The chain couples TRBV21-1 to TRBJ2-4; the D call in the table, TRBD2, was not verified against the DNA. TRBV21-1 is a listed pseudogene. CDR3 length equals 15 residues. CDR3 in amino acids: CASSKGAGVENIQYF. The CDR3 coding sequence is TGTGCCAGCAGCAAAGGAGCGGGGGTTGAAAACATTCAGTACTTC.